These 29 T cell receptor beta chains share one sample of origin, sequenced in a study of T cell clusters in autoimmune cytopenias. Each sample's input was around 250 ng genomic DNA, about 38,000 genome equivalents. One tube held mixed TRB-A and TRB-B primer pools for touch-down PCR. TCRdb re-called the multiplex PCR reads and catalogs CDR3 proteins one per entry, DNA excluded. The table gives approximately 11,000 distinct CDR3 sequences; the top ten clones make up about 3.1% of it. The same sample was also used in a study of T cell repertoires in aging, cancer and after chemotherapy.

The specimen was peripheral blood. Receptor source: a human donor in good health.

This chain joins TRBV27 and TRBJ2-1; the TCRdb call, TRBD2, lacks DNA for checking. This CDR3 spans 15 amino acids. CDR1 is MNHEY and CDR2 is SMNVEV in the germline V gene (reference sequence). CDR3 protein: CASSDSGGPNNEQFF.

The J gene is TRBJ1-4, the V gene TRBV30; checking the TCRdb D call of TRBD1 is not possible without DNA. There are 14 residues in the CDR3. Germline CDR1 reads GTSNPN; CDR2 reads SVGIG (reference sequence). CDR3 residues: CACFPGSTNEKLFF.

This chain's CDR3 is CASSSAEDRGYEQYF. This chain uses TRBV5-4 with TRBJ2-7; TCRdb names TRBD1, which stays unverified in the absence of DNA. The CDR3 runs to 15 residues. The germline V gene has CDR1 SGHNT and CDR2 YYREEE (reference sequence). Together with reference TRBV5-4 and TRBJ2-7, the CDR3 gives the full variable domain: ETGVTQSPTHLIKTRGQQVTLRCSSQSGHNTVSWYQQALGQGPQFIFQYYREEENGRGNFPPRFSGLQFPNYSSELNVNALELDDSALYLCASSSAEDRGYEQYFGPGTRLTVT.

The chain is built from TRBV5-6 and TRBJ1-2; TCRdb's assignment of TRBD1 cannot be checked, as there is no DNA. Germline V gene data show CDR1 as SGHDT and CDR2 as YYEEEE. The CDR3 length is 12 residues. CDR3 sequence: CASSPGGGGYTF. Drawing the rest from reference TRBV5-6 and TRBJ1-2, the complete variable domain is DAGVTQSPTHLIKTRGQQVTLRCSPKSGHDTVSWYQQALGQGPQFIFQYYEEEERQRGNFPDRFSGHQFPNYSSELNVNALLLGDSALYLCASSPGGGGYTFGSGTRLTVV.

The chain has TRBV5-1 and TRBJ2-3. Germline CDR1 SGHRS, CDR2 YFSETQ. The CDR3 covers 15 residues. The CDR3 here is CASSLAGRSTDTQYF.

The chain recombines TRBV11-2 with TRBJ2-2; TCRdb's D gene call, TRBD1, goes unchecked for lack of DNA. Looked up from germline, CDR1 is SGHAT and CDR2 is FQNNGV. The CDR3 covers 14 residues. CDR3 protein: CASSSQGGTGELFF. The full variable domain, in which reference TRBV11-2 and TRBJ2-2 provide the parts outside the CDR3, is EAGVAQSPRYKIIEKRQSVAFWCNPISGHATLYWYQQILGQGPKLLIQFQNNGVVDDSQLPKDRFSAERLKGVDSTLKIQPAKLEDSAVYLCASSSQGGTGELFFGEGSRLTVL.

This chain uses TRBV6-1 with TRBJ2-1; TCRdb lists TRBD1, though no DNA is available to test this call. CDR3 length: 12 residues. Germline loops: CDR1 MNHNS, CDR2 SASEGT. This CDR3 is CAMLTGSNEQFF.

This clonotype is labeled medium-sized based on frequency. This chain connects TRBV6-5 to TRBJ2-1; the D call of TRBD2 rests on TCRdb alone, since no DNA is present to check it. The CDR3 sequence is 17 residues long. CDR1 is MNHEY, CDR2 SVGAGI, per germline. The CDR3 sequence is CASSPPGLAGDSNEQFF.

This CDR3 is CASSPQASTNEKLFF. The V gene is TRBV18, the J gene TRBJ1-4. CDR1 KGHSH and CDR2 LQKENI come from the germline V gene. This CDR3 spans 15 amino acids.

The chain recombines TRBV5-5 with TRBJ2-5; TCRdb's D call, TRBD2, is unchecked because there is no DNA. The CDR3 has 14 amino acids. Germline CDR1 is SGHKS and CDR2 is YYEKEE (reference sequence). CDR3 sequence: CASSLEPLGETQYF.

This clonotype shows up as medium-sized by frequency. The J gene is TRBJ2-5, the V gene TRBV6-1; with no DNA, the TCRdb D assignment of TRBD2 cannot be verified. The CDR3 has 14 residues. The germline V gene has CDR1 MNHNS and CDR2 SASEGT. The CDR3 sequence is CASSVLGGTETQYF.

This chain connects TRBV27 to TRBJ1-6; TCRdb designates TRBD1, a call that cannot be tested without DNA. Per the germline V gene, CDR1 is MNHEY and CDR2 is SMNVEV (reference sequence). The CDR3 spans 16 residues. CDR3 loop: CASSPYGTGNNSPLHF.

This clonotype registers medium-sized (0.01 to 0.1%) by frequency. This chain joins TRBV10-3 and TRBJ1-1; TCRdb's assignment of TRBD1 cannot be checked, as there is no DNA. Germline CDR1 reads ENHRY; CDR2 reads SYGVKD. The length of the CDR3 is 15 residues. This CDR3 reads CAISEARGQGHGAFF.

The genes are TRBV13 and TRBJ1-1; TCRdb calls TRBD1, which cannot be checked without DNA. The germline gives CDR1 PRHDT, CDR2 FYEKMQ (reference sequence). The CDR3 has 15 residues. The chain's CDR3 is CASSASGTGANEAFF.

This clonotype counts as medium-sized by frequency. The CDR3 is CASSETGLGSPLHF. The V gene is TRBV10-2, the J gene TRBJ1-6; no DNA is available, so the TRBD1 call from TCRdb remains unchecked. There are 14 residues in the CDR3. In germline, CDR1 is WSHSY, CDR2 SAAADI.

This clonotype counts as medium-sized by frequency. This chain connects TRBV7-9 to TRBJ2-7. The CDR3 spans 11 residues. Germline assignment: CDR1 SEHNR and CDR2 FQNEAQ (reference sequence). The CDR3 region is CASSSIYEQYF.

The chain employs TRBV5-6 and TRBJ2-7; TCRdb returns TRBD1, unconfirmable since there is no DNA. The CDR3 totals 13 residues. Germline CDR1 is SGHDT and CDR2 is YYEEEE. The chain's CDR3 is CASSVPGLNEQYF.

This clonotype registers medium-sized (0.01 to 0.1%) by frequency. The chain recombines TRBV7-2 with TRBJ2-1; the D call of TRBD2 rests on TCRdb alone, since no DNA is present to check it. CDR1 SGHTA and CDR2 FQGNSA come from the germline V gene. There are 16 residues in the CDR3. The CDR3 sequence is CASSLAGPSSYNEQFF.

This clonotype is classed as medium-sized (0.01 to 0.1%) by frequency. V gene TRBV7-3 combines with J gene TRBJ2-3; the D call of TRBD2 rests on TCRdb alone, since no DNA is present to check it. The germline gives CDR1 SGHTA, CDR2 FQGTGA. CDR3 length: 15 residues. The CDR3 reads CASSLGTSITDTQYF.

V gene TRBV15 combines with J gene TRBJ1-4; TCRdb selects TRBD1, and the lack of DNA leaves this call unchecked. Per the germline V gene, CDR1 is LNHNV and CDR2 is YYDKDF (reference sequence). This CDR3 contains 16 residues. Here the CDR3 reads CATSRDITGKDEKLFF.

The genes are TRBV20-1 and TRBJ1-6; TCRdb reports TRBD1, a call that lacks DNA to check it against. CDR3 length: 15 amino acids. From germline, CDR1 is DFQATT and CDR2 SNEGSKA (reference sequence). The chain's CDR3 is CSARDLQGHNSPLHF.

The chain employs TRBV7-2 and TRBJ2-2; TCRdb proposes TRBD1, but this gene call is untestable without DNA. This CDR3 is built from 16 residues. The V gene's germline CDR1 is SGHTA and CDR2 FQGNSA. The CDR3 here is CASSASGGLATGELFF.

This rearrangement joins TRBV27 to TRBJ2-2; TCRdb's assignment of TRBD1 cannot be checked, as there is no DNA. Per germline, CDR1 MNHEY and CDR2 SMNVEV (reference sequence). The CDR3 loop spans 15 amino acids. CDR3 residues: CASSLKGVTTGELFF.

The chain employs TRBV28 and TRBJ1-1; the TCRdb D gene call, TRBD1, has no DNA to confirm it. The CDR3 totals 14 residues. Germline V gene data show CDR1 as MDHEN and CDR2 as SYDVKM. CDR3 region: CASSLTGWGAEAFF.

Frequency places this clonotype as medium-sized. This chain links TRBV27 with TRBJ2-7; TCRdb indicates TRBD2, and absent DNA this call remains unverified. The germline gives CDR1 MNHEY, CDR2 SMNVEV (reference sequence). CDR3 size: 14 residues. The CDR3 loop is CASSPSGAVHEQYF.

Judged by frequency, this clonotype is medium-sized. The chain uses TRBV15 and TRBJ2-7; the TRBD1 assignment by TCRdb is unverifiable without DNA. This CDR3 region has 14 residues. CDR1 and CDR2 from the germline V gene are LNHNV and YYDKDF (reference sequence). The CDR3 loop reads CATADRGKSYEQYF.

This rearrangement joins TRBV20-1 to TRBJ2-3; no DNA is available, so the TRBD1 call from TCRdb remains unchecked. This CDR3 has 14 amino acids. Germline V gene data show CDR1 as DFQATT and CDR2 as SNEGSKA (reference sequence). CDR3 in amino acids: CSAPGGGSTDTQYF.

V and J are TRBV4-2 and TRBJ1-2; TCRdb's assignment of TRBD1 cannot be checked, as there is no DNA. The germline V gene has CDR1 LGHNA and CDR2 YNFKEQ. The CDR3 runs 14 residues. CDR3: CASSRLQGSGGYTF.

The chain employs TRBV12-3 or TRBV12-4 and TRBJ1-5. The CDR3 covers 13 residues. This chain's CDR3 is CASSRSLNQPQHF.